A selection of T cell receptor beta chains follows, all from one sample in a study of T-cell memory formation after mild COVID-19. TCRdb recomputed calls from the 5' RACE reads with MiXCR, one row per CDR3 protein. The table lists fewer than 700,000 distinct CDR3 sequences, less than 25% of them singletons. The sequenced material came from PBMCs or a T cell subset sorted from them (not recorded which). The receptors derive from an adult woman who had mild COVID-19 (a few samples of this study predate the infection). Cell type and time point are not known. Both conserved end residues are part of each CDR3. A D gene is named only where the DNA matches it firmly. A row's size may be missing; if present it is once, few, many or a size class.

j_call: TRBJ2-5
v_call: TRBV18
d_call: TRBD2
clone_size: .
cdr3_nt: TGTGCCAGCTCACCAACCGTCCACGAAGCGGGAGTAGGGACCCAGTACTTC
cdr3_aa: CASSPTVHEAGVGTQYF

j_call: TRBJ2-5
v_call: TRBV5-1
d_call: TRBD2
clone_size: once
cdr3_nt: TGCGCCAGCAGCTTAGCCTGGGCCCTAGCGGGGGGGCAACGGGAGACCCAGTACTTC
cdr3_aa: CASSLAWALAGGQRETQYF

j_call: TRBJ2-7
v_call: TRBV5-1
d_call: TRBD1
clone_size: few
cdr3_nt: TGCGCCAGCAGACAGGACAGGGGGGACGAGCAGTACTTC
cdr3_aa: CASRQDRGDEQYF

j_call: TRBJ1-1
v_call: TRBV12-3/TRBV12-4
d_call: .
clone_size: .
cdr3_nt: TGTGCCAGCAGTTTCAGGACTATGAACACTGAAGCTTTCTTT
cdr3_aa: CASSFRTMNTEAFF

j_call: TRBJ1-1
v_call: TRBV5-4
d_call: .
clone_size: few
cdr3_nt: TGTGCCAGCTACAAAATGAACACTGAAGCTTTCTTT
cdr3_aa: CASYKMNTEAFF

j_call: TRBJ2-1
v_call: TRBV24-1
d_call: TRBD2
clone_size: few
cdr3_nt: TGTGCCACCAGAGCGGGAGACTACAATGAGCAGTTCTTC
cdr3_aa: CATRAGDYNEQFF

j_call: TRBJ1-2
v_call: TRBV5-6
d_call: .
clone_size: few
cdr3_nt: TGTGCCAGCAGCTTCGTTAACCGTGGCTACACCTTC
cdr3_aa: CASSFVNRGYTF

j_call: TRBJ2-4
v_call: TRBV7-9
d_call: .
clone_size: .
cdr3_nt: TGTGCCAGCAGCTCGACCGGGACGGAGAAAAACATTCAGTACTTC
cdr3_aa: CASSSTGTEKNIQYF

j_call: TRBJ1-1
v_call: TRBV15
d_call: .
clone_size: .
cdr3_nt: TGTGCCACCAGCAGGGGTTGGACCCACGGGGGTTCCCCTTTCTTT
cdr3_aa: CATSRGWTHGGSPFF

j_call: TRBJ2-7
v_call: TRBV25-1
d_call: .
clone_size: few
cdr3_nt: TGTGCCAGCAGTGAATATAGGCAGGGTCGCGAGCAGTACTTC
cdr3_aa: CASSEYRQGREQYF

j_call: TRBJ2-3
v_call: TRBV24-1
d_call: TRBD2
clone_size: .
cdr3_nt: TGTGCCACCAGTGATCCCGGGACTAGCGGGGTTGATACGCAGTATTTT
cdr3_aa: CATSDPGTSGVDTQYF

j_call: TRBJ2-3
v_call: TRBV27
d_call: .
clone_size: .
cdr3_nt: TGTGCCAGCAGTGCCGACTACTTCACAGATACGCAGTATTTT
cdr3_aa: CASSADYFTDTQYF

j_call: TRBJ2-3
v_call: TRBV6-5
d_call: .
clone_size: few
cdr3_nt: TGTGCCAGCAGTTATTCGCGGGGATTTTCGGAAGATACGCAGTATTTT
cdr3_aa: CASSYSRGFSEDTQYF